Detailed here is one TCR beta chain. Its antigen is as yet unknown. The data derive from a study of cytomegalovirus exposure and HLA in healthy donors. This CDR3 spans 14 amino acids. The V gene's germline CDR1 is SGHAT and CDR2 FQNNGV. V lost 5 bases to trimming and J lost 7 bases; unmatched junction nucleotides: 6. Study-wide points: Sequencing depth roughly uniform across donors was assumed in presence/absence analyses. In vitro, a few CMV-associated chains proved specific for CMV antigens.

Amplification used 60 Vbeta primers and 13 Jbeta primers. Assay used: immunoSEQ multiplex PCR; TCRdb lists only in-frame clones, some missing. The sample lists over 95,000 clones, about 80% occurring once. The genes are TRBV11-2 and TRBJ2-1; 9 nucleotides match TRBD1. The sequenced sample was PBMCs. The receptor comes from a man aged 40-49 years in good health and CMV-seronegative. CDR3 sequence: CASSPGQGRNEQFF. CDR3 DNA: TGTGCCAGCAGCCCCGGACAGGGGCGAAATGAGCAGTTCTTC. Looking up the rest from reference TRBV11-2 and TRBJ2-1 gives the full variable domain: EAGVAQSPRYKIIEKRQSVAFWCNPISGHATLYWYQQILGQGPKLLIQFQNNGVVDDSQLPKDRFSAERLKGVDSTLKIQPAKLEDSAVYLCASSPGQGRNEQFFGPGTRLTVL.